The 26 T cell receptor beta chains presented below share a single source sample, sequenced in a study of cytomegalovirus exposure and HLA in healthy donors. Clones were read by immunoSEQ multiplex PCR, and TCRdb kept only the in-frame ones, dropping some. The table lists tens of thousands of clones, around 92% of them singletons, with 0.55% to 0.75% in the top ten. Sequenced input: PBMCs. These receptors all come from a man younger than 30 in good health and CMV-seronegative.

V is TRBV7-2 and J is TRBJ2-5; D perhaps matches TRBD1 (6 bases). V lost 10 bases and J 5 bases, leaving 20 bases between the germline ends. CDR1 and CDR2 from the germline V gene are SGHTA and FQGNSA. There are 14 residues in the CDR3. The CDR3 protein is CATQSRGNRETQYF. CDR3 bases: TGTGCCACCCAGTCCAGGGGCAACAGGGAGACCCAGTACTTC.

This clone occurred once. V usage is TRBV6-5 and J usage is TRBJ1-1; 7 bases align to TRBD1. CDR3 length: 16 amino acids. J lost 1 base, V lost 4 bases, and 9 bases had no gene match. From germline, CDR1 is MNHEY and CDR2 SVGAGI. CDR3 nucleotide sequence: TGTGCCAGCAGTTCCCGCACGCAGGGGGGGAACACTGAAGCTTTCTTT. It encodes CASSSRTQGGNTEAFF.

This chain joins TRBV5-1 and TRBJ1-5, with 9 bases fitting TRBD1. Germline CDR1 reads SGHRS; CDR2 reads YFSETQ. This CDR3 is 16 amino acids long. The trim removed 3 bases at V and 2 bases at J, leaving 6 bases unmatched. The CDR3 reads CASSSGTGFGNQPQHF. CDR3 nucleotide sequence: TGCGCCAGCAGCTCCGGGACAGGGTTTGGCAATCAGCCCCAGCATTTT.

This clone was recorded only once. V gene TRBV6-5 combines with J gene TRBJ2-7; a weak D match, TRBD2 (5 bases). The CDR3 contains 12 residues. Germline V gives CDR1 MNHEY, CDR2 SVGAGI. Deletions cut 2 bases from V and 7 bases from J, with 9 bases between. CDR3 loop: CASSYKRVEQYF. In nucleotides, the CDR3 is TGTGCCAGCAGTTACAAGAGGGTAGAGCAGTACTTC.

This rearrangement joins TRBV30 to TRBJ1-5; D remains ambiguous. Trimming removed 0 bases from V and 7 bases from J, with 13 bases in between. The CDR3 spans 14 residues. Germline V lookup: CDR1 GTSNPN, CDR2 SVGIG (reference sequence). The CDR3 sequence: CAWSVLEGSQPQHF. The CDR3 nucleotides are TGTGCCTGGAGTGTATTGGAAGGGAGCCAGCCCCAGCATTTT. Looking up the rest from reference TRBV30 and TRBJ1-5 gives the full variable domain: SQTIHQWPATLVQPVGSPLSLECTVEGTSNPNLYWYRQAAGRGLQLLFYSVGIGQISSEVPQNLSASRPQDRQFILSSKKLLLSDSGFYLCAWSVLEGSQPQHFGDGTRLSIL.

V gene TRBV30 combines with J gene TRBJ1-1; D might be TRBD1 (5 bases). V lost 2 bases and J 7 bases, leaving 8 bases between the germline ends. From germline, CDR1 is GTSNPN and CDR2 SVGIG (reference sequence). The length of the CDR3 is 11 residues. The CDR3 is CAWSSGGEAFF. DNA for the CDR3: TGTGCCTGGAGTAGCGGGGGTGAAGCTTTCTTT. Based on the CDR3 plus reference TRBV30 and TRBJ1-1, the full variable domain is SQTIHQWPATLVQPVGSPLSLECTVEGTSNPNLYWYRQAAGRGLQLLFYSVGIGQISSEVPQNLSASRPQDRQFILSSKKLLLSDSGFYLCAWSSGGEAFFGQGTRLTVV.

The chain recombines TRBV5-6 with TRBJ2-1; TRBD2 is a possible D gene (5 bases). The CDR3 spans 15 residues. Trimming pared 4 bases from V and 9 bases from J, leaving 20 bases between. Germline V CDR1 and CDR2: SGHDT, YYEEEE. CDR3 residues: CASSPYQEGIGEQFF. The CDR3 DNA sequence: TGTGCCAGCAGCCCCTATCAAGAGGGAATCGGTGAGCAGTTCTTC.

In its sample, this clone was seen a few times. The V call is TRBV27, the J call TRBJ1-5, with 10 positions matching TRBD1. The CDR3 extends over 14 amino acids. The germline gives CDR1 MNHEY, CDR2 SMNVEV (reference sequence). V shed 5 bases and J 6 bases; nucleotides not matched to a gene: 4. This CDR3 is CASSLGTGAQPQHF. The CDR3 DNA reads TGTGCCAGCAGTCTCGGGACAGGGGCTCAGCCCCAGCATTTT.

The gene calls are TRBV6-5 and TRBJ1-2; no clear D gene. The V end was cut by 3 bases, the J end by 3 bases, with 14 bases between. The CDR3 extends over 15 amino acids. Germline CDR1 MNHEY, CDR2 SVGAGI. The CDR3 sequence: CASSYAQRGDYGYTF. The DNA for the CDR3 is TGTGCCAGCAGTTATGCCCAACGGGGAGACTATGGCTACACCTTC.

J is TRBJ2-1 and V is TRBV9, with 10 bases that match TRBD2. The germline V gene has CDR1 SGDLS and CDR2 YYNGEE. Trimming at V came to 0 bases and at J to 6 bases, leaving 9 bases not matched to a gene. This CDR3 has 17 residues. The CDR3 nucleotides read TGTGCCAGCAGCGTAGAGGAGCGGGGGGGCCTTATCAATGAGCAGTTCTTC. Encoded protein: CASSVEERGGLINEQFF. The full variable domain, with the rest looked up from reference TRBV9 and TRBJ2-1, is DSGVTQTPKHLITATGQRVTLRCSPRSGDLSVYWYQQSLDQGLQFLIQYYNGEERAKGNILERFSAQQFPDLHSELNLSSLELGDSALYFCASSVEERGGLINEQFFGPGTRLTVL.

The gene calls are TRBV18 and TRBJ1-5; 7 nucleotides agree with TRBD1. The CDR3 covers 13 residues. V shed 6 bases and J 7 bases; nucleotides not matched to a gene: 6. Per the germline V gene, CDR1 is KGHSH and CDR2 is LQKENI. The CDR3 DNA sequence: TGTGCCAGCTCCCGACAGGGATCGCAGCCCCAGCATTTT. Translated, it gives CASSRQGSQPQHF.

Only one count was recorded for this clone. The genes are TRBV5-4 and TRBJ1-2, with TRBD1 matching over 8 bases. There are 14 residues in the CDR3. After removal of 3 bases from V and 3 bases from J, the junction contained 4 bases not matched to a gene. The germline gives CDR1 SGHNT, CDR2 YYREEE (reference sequence). The CDR3 DNA follows: TGTGCCAGCAGCTACCGGACAGGGTACTATGGCTACACCTTC. Its protein is CASSYRTGYYGYTF.

V usage is TRBV9 and J usage is TRBJ1-2; TRBD1 aligns across 7 bases. This CDR3 is 13 amino acids long. Germline V lookup: CDR1 SGDLS, CDR2 YYNGEE. The V segment lost 4 bases and the J segment 4 bases; nucleotides outside the gene matches: 4. The chain's CDR3 is CASSLGDSYGYTF. The CDR3 nucleotides read TGTGCCAGCAGCTTAGGGGACAGCTATGGCTACACCTTC.

This sequence joins TRBV9 and TRBJ2-1, with 9 positions matching TRBD2. Trimming took 2 bases from V and 5 from J; bases not matched to a gene: 11. Germline loops: CDR1 SGDLS, CDR2 YYNGEE. This CDR3 spans 17 amino acids. The DNA for the CDR3 is TGTGCCAGCAGCGTCCTGGGGCTAGCGGGATGGGACAATGAGCAGTTCTTC. Protein product: CASSVLGLAGWDNEQFF.

The chain recombines TRBV7-9 with TRBJ1-1, with D perhaps TRBD1 (6 bases). The CDR3 runs to 16 residues. Germline V lookup: CDR1 SEHNR, CDR2 FQNEAQ (reference sequence). Deletions cut 5 bases from V and 5 bases from J, with 21 bases between. The CDR3 region is CASSTGQMRGLTEAFF. In nucleotides, the CDR3 is TGTGCCAGCAGCACGGGACAAATGAGGGGCCTTACTGAAGCTTTCTTT.

The gene calls are TRBV5-4 and TRBJ1-3; TRBD1 matches at 10 bases. Unmatched junction bases numbered 9, after V lost 4 bases and J lost 8 bases. Germline V gene sequence: CDR1 SGHNT, CDR2 YYREEE (reference sequence). This CDR3 has 15 residues. CDR3 in amino acids: CASSTGTGDRDTIYF. CDR3 coding DNA: TGTGCCAGCAGCACCGGGACAGGGGATCGGGACACCATATATTTT.

The gene calls are TRBV5-6 and TRBJ2-1; D perhaps matches TRBD1 (5 bases). Trimming removed 7 bases from V and 6 bases from J, with 8 bases in between. Per germline, CDR1 SGHDT and CDR2 YYEEEE. The CDR3 has 11 residues. The DNA of the CDR3 is TGTGCCAGCCAGCAGGGCAATGAGCAGTTCTTC. It yields the protein CASQQGNEQFF.

V and J are TRBV6-6 and TRBJ1-4; D might be TRBD1 (6 bases). Germline V gene lookup returns CDR1 MNHNY and CDR2 SVGAGI (reference sequence). V was trimmed by 4 bases and J by 4 bases, leaving 10 bases between them. This CDR3 contains 14 residues. This chain's CDR3 is CASSWGRGNEKLFF. In DNA form, the CDR3 reads TGTGCCAGCAGTTGGGGCAGGGGTAATGAAAAACTGTTTTTT.

This sequence joins TRBV27 and TRBJ2-5; no firm D call. This CDR3 is 14 amino acids long. CDR1 is MNHEY, CDR2 SMNVEV, per germline (reference sequence). V was trimmed by 4 bases and J by 1 base, leaving 10 bases between them. CDR3 sequence (DNA): TGTGCCAGCAGTTCCCGGGTTAGCCAAGAGACCCAGTACTTC. It specifies CASSSRVSQETQYF.

The J gene is TRBJ2-7, the V gene TRBV5-1; D is possibly TRBD1 (5 bases). Trimming left V 0 bases short and J 5 bases short, with 12 bases between. Germline V gene lookup returns CDR1 SGHRS and CDR2 YFSETQ. The CDR3 runs 14 residues. The CDR3 here is CASSLEGAQDEQYF. The CDR3 DNA follows: TGCGCCAGCAGCTTGGAAGGGGCGCAGGACGAGCAGTACTTC.

This clone was detected only a few times. The V and J genes are TRBV5-1 and TRBJ1-5; D is perhaps TRBD1 (6 bases). This CDR3 contains 14 residues. With 4 bases removed from V and 3 bases from J, the gap between germline ends came to 11 bases. The germline V gene has CDR1 SGHRS and CDR2 YFSETQ. DNA for the CDR3: TGCGCCAGCAGCACAGGACAGCTCAATCAGCCCCAGCATTTT. It translates to CASSTGQLNQPQHF. The variable domain in full, with the rest retrieved from reference TRBV5-1 and TRBJ1-5, is KAGVTQTPRYLIKTRGQQVTLSCSPISGHRSVSWYQQTPGQGLQFLFEYFSETQRNKGNFPGRFSGRQFSNSRSEMNVSTLELGDSALYLCASSTGQLNQPQHFGDGTRLSIL.

J is TRBJ2-3 and V is TRBV15, with D tentatively TRBD1 (6 bases). The CDR3 contains 15 residues. The V end lost 3 bases, the J end lost 4 bases, and 14 bases lay between the germline ends. Germline V gene sequence: CDR1 LNHNV, CDR2 YYDKDF (reference sequence). The CDR3 DNA reads TGTGCCACCAGCAGGACGATACAGGGCCCAGATACGCAGTATTTT. Residues: CATSRTIQGPDTQYF.

V is TRBV6-5 and J is TRBJ1-1; D is possibly TRBD1 (6 bases). Germline CDR1 reads MNHEY; CDR2 reads SVGAGI. The CDR3 length is 15 residues. V lost 2 bases and J lost 4, with 14 bases in between. CDR3 bases: TGTGCCAGCAGTTACAGTTTGGGGGCCGCCACTGAAGCTTTCTTT. Protein: CASSYSLGAATEAFF.

The V call is TRBV9, the J call TRBJ2-7, with 9 bases aligning to TRBD2. Trimming took 0 bases from V and 6 from J; bases not matched to a gene: 4. The CDR3 length is 14 residues. Germline assignment: CDR1 SGDLS and CDR2 YYNGEE. CDR3 residues: CASSVDLSGGEQYF. CDR3 DNA: TGTGCCAGCAGCGTAGATCTTAGCGGGGGCGAGCAGTACTTC.

The chain combines TRBV2 with TRBJ2-1; TRBD2 matches at 8 bases. The CDR3 runs 16 residues. Trimming cost V 3 bases and J 8 bases; bases outside gene matches: 12. From germline, CDR1 is SNHLY and CDR2 FYNNEI. As DNA, the CDR3 is TGTGCCAGCAGTGATATAGCGGGGATGACCCGGGATGAGCAGTTCTTC. As protein: CASSDIAGMTRDEQFF.

The chain uses TRBV11-2 and TRBJ1-2; the match to TRBD1 covers 9 bases. The CDR3 spans 15 residues. The germline V gene encodes CDR1 SGHAT and CDR2 FQNNGV. The V segment lost 6 bases and the J segment 4 bases; nucleotides outside the gene matches: 9. The CDR3 region is CASRPTGGGGYGYTF. CDR3 nucleotide sequence: TGTGCCAGCAGACCCACAGGGGGCGGGGGCTATGGCTACACCTTC.